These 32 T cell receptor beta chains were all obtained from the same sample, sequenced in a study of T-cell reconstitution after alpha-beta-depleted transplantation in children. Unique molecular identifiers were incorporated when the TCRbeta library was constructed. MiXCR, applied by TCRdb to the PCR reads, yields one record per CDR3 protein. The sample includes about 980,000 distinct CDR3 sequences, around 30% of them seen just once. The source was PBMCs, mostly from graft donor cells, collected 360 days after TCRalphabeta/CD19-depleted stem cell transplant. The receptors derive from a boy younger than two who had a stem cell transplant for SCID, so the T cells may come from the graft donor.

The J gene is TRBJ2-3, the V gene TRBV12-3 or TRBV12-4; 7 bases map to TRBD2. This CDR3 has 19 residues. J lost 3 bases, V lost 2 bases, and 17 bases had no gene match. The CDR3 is CASSLNFWGPSGGTDTQYF. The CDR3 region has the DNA TGTGCCAGCAGTTTAAATTTTTGGGGCCCCTCCGGGGGGACAGATACGCAGTATTTT.

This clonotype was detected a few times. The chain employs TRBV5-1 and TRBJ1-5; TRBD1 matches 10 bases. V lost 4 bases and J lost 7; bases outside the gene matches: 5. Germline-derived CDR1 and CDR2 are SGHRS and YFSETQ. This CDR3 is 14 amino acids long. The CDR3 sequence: CASSLDRGPQPQHF. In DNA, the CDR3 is TGCGCCAGCAGCCTCGACAGGGGGCCCCAGCCCCAGCATTTT.

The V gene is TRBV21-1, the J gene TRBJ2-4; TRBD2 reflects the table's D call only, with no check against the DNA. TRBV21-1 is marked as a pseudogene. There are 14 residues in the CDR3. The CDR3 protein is CASSKLPAKNIQYF. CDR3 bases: TGTGCCAGCAGCAAACTCCCAGCCAAAAACATTCAGTACTTC.

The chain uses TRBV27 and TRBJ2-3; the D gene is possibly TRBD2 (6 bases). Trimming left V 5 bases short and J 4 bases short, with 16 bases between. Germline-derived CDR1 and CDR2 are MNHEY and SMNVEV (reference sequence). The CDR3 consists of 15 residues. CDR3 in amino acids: CASSPRSSGADTQYF. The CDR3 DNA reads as TGTGCCAGCAGTCCCCGGTCGTCGGGAGCAGATACGCAGTATTTT.

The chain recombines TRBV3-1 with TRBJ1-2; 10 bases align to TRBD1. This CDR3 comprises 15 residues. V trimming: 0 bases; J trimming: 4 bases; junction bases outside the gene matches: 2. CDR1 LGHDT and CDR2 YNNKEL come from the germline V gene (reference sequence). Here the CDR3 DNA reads TGTGCCAGCAGCCAAGAGACAGGGGGCAGCTATGGCTACACCTTC. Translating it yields CASSQETGGSYGYTF. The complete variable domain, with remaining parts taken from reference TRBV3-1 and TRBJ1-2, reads DTAVSQTPKYLVTQMGNDKSIKCEQNLGHDTMYWYKQDSKKFLKIMFSYNNKELIINETVPNRFSPKSPDKAHLNLHINSLELGDSAVYFCASSQETGGSYGYTFGSGTRLTVV.

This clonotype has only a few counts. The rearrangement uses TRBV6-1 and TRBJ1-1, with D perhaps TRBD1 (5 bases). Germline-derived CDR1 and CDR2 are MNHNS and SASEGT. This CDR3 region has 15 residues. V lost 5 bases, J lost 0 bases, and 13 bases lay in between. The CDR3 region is CASSRTTQVNTEAFF. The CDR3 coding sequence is TGTGCCAGCAGTCGAACCACACAGGTGAACACTGAAGCTTTCTTT.

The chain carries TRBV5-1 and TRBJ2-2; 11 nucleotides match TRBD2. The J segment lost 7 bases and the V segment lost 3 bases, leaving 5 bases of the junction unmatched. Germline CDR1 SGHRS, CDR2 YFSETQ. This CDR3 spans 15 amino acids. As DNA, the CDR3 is TGCGCCAGCAGCTCTACTAGCGGGGGAAGCGGGGAGCTGTTTTTT. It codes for CASSSTSGGSGELFF.

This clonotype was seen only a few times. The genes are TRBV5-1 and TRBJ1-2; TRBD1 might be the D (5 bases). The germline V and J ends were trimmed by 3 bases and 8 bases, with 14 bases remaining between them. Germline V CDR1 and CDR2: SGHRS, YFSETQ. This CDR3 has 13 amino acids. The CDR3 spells CASSWGLESGYTF. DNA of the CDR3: TGCGCCAGCAGCTGGGGCCTTGAGAGCGGCTACACCTTC.

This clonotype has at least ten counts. The CDR3 here is CASSDRANTGELFF. The CDR3 DNA sequence: TGCGCCAGCAGCGACAGGGCGAACACCGGGGAGCTGTTTTTT. The chain is built from TRBV5-1 and TRBJ2-2, with 7 bases lining up with TRBD1. With 4 bases clipped from V and 0 bases from J, the junction kept 0 bases outside the gene matches. This CDR3 comprises 14 residues. Germline CDR1 SGHRS, CDR2 YFSETQ.

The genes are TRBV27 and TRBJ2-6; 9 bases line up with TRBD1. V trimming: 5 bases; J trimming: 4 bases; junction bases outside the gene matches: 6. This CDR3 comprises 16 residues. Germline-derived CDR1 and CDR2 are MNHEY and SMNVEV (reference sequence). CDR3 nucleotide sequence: TGTGCCAGCAGTCCCGGGACAGGGACCGGGGCCAACGTCCTGACTTTC. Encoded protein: CASSPGTGTGANVLTF.

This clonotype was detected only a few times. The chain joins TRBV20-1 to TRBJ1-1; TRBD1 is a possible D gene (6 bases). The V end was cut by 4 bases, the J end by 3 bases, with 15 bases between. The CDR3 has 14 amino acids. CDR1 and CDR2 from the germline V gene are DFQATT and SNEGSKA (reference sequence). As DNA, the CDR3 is TGCAGTGCTAAAACCGGGACACCTCACACTGAAGCTTTCTTT. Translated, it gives CSAKTGTPHTEAFF.

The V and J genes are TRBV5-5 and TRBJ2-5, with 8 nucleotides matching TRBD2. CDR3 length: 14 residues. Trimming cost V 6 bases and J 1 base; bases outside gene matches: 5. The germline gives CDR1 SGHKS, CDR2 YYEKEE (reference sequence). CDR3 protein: CASNREGFQETQYF. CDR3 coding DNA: TGTGCCAGCAACCGGGAGGGTTTCCAAGAGACCCAGTACTTC.

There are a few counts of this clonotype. CDR3: CASSTRGSGDGSPLHF. Here the CDR3 DNA reads TGTGCCAGCAGCACCCGAGGGTCCGGCGACGGGTCACCCCTCCACTTT. The genes are TRBV21-1 and TRBJ1-6; the table's D call, TRBD1, has no DNA check behind it. TRBV21-1 constitutes a pseudogene. The CDR3 loop spans 16 amino acids.

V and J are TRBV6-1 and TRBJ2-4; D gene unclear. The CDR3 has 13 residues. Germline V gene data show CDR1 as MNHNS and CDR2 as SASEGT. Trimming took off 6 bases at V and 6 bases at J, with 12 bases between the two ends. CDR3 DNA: TGTGCCAGCAGGATGACCCAAGCAAACATTCAGTACTTC. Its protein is CASRMTQANIQYF.

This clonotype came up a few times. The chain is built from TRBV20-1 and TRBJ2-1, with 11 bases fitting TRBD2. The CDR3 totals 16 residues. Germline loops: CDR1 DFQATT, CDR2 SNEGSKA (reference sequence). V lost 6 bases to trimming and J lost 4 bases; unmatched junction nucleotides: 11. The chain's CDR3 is CSARRASGGSYNEQFF. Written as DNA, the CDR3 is TGCAGTGCCAGACGGGCTAGCGGGGGGTCTTACAATGAGCAGTTCTTC.

This CDR3 reads CASRPELATNEKLFF. The CDR3 coding sequence is TGCGCCAGCAGACCCGAACTTGCAACTAATGAAAAACTGTTTTTT. The chain combines TRBV5-1 with TRBJ1-4; D is undetermined. The CDR3 runs 15 residues. Trimming took 5 bases from V and 0 from J, leaving 11 bases between them. The germline V gene encodes CDR1 SGHRS and CDR2 YFSETQ.

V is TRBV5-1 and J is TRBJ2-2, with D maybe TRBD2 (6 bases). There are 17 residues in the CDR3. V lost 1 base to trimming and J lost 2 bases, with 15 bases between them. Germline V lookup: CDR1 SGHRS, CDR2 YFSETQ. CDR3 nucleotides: TGCGCCAGCAGCTTGAGGATGGCGCGGGGAAACACCGGGGAGCTGTTTTTT. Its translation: CASSLRMARGNTGELFF.

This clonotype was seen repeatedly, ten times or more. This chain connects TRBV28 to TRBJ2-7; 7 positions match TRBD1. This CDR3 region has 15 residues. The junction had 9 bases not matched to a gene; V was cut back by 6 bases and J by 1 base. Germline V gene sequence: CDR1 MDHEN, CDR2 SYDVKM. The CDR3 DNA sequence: TGTGCCAGCAGAACCCCCCAGGGACAGTCCTACGAGCAGTACTTC. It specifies CASRTPQGQSYEQYF.

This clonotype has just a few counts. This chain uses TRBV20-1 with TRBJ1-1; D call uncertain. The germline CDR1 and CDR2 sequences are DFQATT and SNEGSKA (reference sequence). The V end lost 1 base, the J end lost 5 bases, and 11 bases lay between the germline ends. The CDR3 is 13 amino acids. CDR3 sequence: CSARGTGGTEAFF. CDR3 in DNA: TGCAGTGCTAGAGGGACGGGAGGGACTGAAGCTTTCTTT.

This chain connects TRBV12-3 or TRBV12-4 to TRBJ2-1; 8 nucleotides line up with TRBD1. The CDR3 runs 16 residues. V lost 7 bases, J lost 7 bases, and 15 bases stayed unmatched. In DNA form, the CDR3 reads TGTGCCAGCACCAAGACAGGGGCAAAAGGTCGGAATGAGCAGTTCTTC. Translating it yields CASTKTGAKGRNEQFF.

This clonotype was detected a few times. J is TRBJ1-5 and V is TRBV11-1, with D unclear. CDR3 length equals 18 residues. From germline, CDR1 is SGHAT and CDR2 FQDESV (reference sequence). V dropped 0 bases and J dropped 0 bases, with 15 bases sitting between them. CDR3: CASSLAASPRYSNQPQHF. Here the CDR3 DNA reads TGTGCCAGCAGCTTAGCGGCAAGCCCCCGATATAGCAATCAGCCCCAGCATTTT.

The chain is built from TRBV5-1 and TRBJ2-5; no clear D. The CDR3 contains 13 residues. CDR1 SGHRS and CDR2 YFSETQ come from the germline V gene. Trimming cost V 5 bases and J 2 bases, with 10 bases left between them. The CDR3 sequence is CASSGSGQETQYF. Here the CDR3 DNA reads TGCGCCAGCAGTGGCAGTGGACAAGAGACCCAGTACTTC.

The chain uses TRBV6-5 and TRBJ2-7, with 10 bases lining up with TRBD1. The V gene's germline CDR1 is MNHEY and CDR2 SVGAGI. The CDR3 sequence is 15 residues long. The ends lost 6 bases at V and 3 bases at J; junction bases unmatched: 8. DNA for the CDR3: TGTGCCAGCAGCGGACAGGGGGGAGGGAGCTACGAGCAGTACTTC. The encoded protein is CASSGQGGGSYEQYF.

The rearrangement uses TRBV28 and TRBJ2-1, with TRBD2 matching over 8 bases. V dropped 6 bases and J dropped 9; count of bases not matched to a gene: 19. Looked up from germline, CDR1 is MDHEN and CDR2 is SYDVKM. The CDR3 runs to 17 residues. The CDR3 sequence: CASRPGALSGVRVEQFF. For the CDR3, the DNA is TGTGCCAGCAGGCCGGGGGCCCTTAGCGGGGTGCGTGTTGAGCAGTTCTTC.

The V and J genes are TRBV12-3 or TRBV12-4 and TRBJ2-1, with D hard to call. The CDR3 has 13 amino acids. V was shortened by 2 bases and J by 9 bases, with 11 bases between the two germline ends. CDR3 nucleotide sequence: TGTGCCAGCAGTTTACCTGGTCCGCGTGAGCAGTTCTTC. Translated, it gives CASSLPGPREQFF.

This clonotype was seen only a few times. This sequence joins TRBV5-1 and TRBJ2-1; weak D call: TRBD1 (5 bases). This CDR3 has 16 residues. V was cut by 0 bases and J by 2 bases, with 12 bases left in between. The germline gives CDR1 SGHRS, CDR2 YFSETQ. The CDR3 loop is CASSLGSRATYNEQFF. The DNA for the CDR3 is TGCGCCAGCAGCTTGGGGTCCAGGGCAACCTACAATGAGCAGTTCTTC.

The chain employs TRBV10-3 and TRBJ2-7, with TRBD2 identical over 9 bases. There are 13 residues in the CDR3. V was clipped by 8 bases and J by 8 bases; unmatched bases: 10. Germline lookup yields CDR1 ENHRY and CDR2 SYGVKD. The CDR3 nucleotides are TGTGCCATCGTGGCGGGAGGGGGAAAAAAGCAGTACTTC. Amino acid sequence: CAIVAGGGKKQYF.

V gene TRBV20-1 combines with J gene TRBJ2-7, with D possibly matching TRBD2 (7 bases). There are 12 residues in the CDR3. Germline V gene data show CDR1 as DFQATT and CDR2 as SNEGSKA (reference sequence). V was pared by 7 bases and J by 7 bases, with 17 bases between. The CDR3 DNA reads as TGCAGTGTGAAGGCGGGGGCCGAAGAGCAGTACTTC. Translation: CSVKAGAEEQYF.

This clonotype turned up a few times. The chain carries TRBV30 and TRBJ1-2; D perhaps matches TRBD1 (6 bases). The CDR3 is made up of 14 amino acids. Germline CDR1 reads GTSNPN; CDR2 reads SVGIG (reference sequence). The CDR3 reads CARTAQFHFYGYTF. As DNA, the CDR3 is TGTGCTCGGACAGCTCAGTTCCACTTTTATGGCTACACCTTC. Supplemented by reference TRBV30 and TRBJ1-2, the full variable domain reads SQTIHQWPATLVQPVGSPLSLECTVEGTSNPNLYWYRQAAGRGLQLLFYSVGIGQISSEVPQNLSASRPQDRQFILSSKKLLLSDSGFYLCARTAQFHFYGYTFGSGTRLTVV.

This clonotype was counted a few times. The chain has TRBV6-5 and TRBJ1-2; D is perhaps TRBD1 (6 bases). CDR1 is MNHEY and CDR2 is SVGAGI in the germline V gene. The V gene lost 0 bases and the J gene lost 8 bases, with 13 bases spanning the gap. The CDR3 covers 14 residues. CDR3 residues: CASSYSSGGGGYTF. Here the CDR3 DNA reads TGTGCCAGCAGTTACTCTTCGGGAGGGGGAGGCTACACCTTC.

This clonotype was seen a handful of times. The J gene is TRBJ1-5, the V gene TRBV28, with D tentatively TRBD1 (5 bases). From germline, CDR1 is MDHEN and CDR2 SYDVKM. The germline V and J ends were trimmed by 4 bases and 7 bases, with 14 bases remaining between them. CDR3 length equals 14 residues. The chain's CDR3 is CASSYRQKAQPQHF. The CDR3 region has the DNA TGTGCCAGCAGTTATCGACAGAAGGCCCAGCCCCAGCATTTT.

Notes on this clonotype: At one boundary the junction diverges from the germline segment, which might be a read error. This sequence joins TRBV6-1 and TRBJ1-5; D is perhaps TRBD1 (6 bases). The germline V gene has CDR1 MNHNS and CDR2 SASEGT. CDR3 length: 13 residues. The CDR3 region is CASSGTGNRPQHF. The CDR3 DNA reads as TGTGCCAGCAGTGGAACAGGGAATCGGCCCCAGCATTTT.